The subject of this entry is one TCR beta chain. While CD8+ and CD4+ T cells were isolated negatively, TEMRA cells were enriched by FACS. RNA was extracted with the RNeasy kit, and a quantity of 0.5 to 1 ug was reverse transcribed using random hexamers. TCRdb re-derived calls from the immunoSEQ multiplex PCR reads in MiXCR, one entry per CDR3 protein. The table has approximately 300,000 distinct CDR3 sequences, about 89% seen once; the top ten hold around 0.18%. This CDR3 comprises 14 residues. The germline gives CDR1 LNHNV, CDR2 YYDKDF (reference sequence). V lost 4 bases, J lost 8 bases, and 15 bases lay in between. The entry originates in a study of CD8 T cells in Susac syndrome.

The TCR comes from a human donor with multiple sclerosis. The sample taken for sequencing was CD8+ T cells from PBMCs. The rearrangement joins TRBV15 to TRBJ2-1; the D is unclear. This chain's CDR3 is CATSTPRTDDEQFF. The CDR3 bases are TGTGCCACCAGCACGCCTAGGACGGACGATGAGCAGTTCTTC.